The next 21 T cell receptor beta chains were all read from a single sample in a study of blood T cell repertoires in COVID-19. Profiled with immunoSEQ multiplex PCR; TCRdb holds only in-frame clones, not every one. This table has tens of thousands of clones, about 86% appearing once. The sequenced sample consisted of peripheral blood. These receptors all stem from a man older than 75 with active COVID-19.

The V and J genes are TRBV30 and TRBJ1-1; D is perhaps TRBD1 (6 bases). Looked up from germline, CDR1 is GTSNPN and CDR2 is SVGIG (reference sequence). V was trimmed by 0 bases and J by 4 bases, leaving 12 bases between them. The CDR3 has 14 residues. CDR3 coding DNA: TGTGCCTGGAGTGTAAACCCCAGGGGCACTGAAGCTTTCTTT. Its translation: CAWSVNPRGTEAFF.

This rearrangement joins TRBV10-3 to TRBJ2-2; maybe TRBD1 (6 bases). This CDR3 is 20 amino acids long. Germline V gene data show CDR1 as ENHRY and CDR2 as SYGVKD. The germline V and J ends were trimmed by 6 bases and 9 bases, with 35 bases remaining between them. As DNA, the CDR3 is TGTGCCATCAGCGTTATGGCAGGGAGATTAGGGGGTCCGTTGTACCGGGAGCTGTTTTTT. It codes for CAISVMAGRLGGPLYRELFF.

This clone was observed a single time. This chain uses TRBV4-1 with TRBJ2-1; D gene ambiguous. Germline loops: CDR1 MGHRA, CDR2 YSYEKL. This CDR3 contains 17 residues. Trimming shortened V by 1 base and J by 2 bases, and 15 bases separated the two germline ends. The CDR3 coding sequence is TGCGCCAGCAGCCAAGGTGCTAGAGCCCTAACCTACAATGAGCAGTTCTTC. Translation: CASSQGARALTYNEQFF.

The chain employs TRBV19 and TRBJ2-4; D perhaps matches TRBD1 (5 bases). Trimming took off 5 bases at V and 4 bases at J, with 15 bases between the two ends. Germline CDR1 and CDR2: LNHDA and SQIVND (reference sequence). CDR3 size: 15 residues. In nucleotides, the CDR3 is TGTGCCAGTAGTCCCCAGACAGTCGGGAAAAACATTCAGTACTTC. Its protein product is CASSPQTVGKNIQYF.

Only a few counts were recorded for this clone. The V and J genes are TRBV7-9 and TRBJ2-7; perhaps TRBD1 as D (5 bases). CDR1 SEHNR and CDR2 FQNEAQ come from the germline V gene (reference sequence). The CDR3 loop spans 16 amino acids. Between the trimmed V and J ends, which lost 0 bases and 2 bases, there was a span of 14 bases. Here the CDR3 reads CASSLAVGRATYEQYF. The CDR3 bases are TGTGCCAGCAGCTTAGCGGTCGGCAGGGCGACCTACGAGCAGTACTTC.

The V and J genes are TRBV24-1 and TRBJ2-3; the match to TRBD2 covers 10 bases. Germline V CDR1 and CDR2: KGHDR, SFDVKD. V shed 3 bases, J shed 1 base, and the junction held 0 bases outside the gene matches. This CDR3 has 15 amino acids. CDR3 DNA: TGTGCCACCAGTGATGGGACTAGCGGCACAGATACGCAGTATTTT. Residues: CATSDGTSGTDTQYF.

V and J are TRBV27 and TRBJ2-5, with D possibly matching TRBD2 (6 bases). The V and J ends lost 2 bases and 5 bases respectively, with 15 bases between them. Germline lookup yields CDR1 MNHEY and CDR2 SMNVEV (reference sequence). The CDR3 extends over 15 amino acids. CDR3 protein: CASSLGGELRETQYF. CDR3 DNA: TGTGCCAGCAGTTTAGGAGGGGAGCTCCGGGAGACCCAGTACTTC.

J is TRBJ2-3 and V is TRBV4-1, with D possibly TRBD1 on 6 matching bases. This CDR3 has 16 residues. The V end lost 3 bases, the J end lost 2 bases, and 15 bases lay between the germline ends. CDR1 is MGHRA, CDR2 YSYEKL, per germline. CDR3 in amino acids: CASSHFETGLTDTQYF. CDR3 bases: TGCGCCAGCAGCCATTTTGAGACAGGACTCACAGATACGCAGTATTTT.

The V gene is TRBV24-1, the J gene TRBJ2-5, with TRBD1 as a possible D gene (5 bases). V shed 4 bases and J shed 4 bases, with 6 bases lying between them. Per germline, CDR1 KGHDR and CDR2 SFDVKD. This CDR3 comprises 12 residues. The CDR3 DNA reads TGTGCCACCAGTGAAGGGGCAGAGACCCAGTACTTC. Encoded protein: CATSEGAETQYF.

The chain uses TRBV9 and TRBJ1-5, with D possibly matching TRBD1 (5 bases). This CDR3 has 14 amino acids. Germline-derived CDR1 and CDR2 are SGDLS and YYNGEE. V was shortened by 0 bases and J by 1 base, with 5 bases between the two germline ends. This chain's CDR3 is CASSVGQSNQPQHF. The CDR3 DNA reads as TGTGCCAGCAGCGTAGGACAGAGCAATCAGCCCCAGCATTTT. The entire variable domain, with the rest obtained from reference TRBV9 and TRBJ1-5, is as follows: DSGVTQTPKHLITATGQRVTLRCSPRSGDLSVYWYQQSLDQGLQFLIQYYNGEERAKGNILERFSAQQFPDLHSELNLSSLELGDSALYFCASSVGQSNQPQHFGDGTRLSIL.

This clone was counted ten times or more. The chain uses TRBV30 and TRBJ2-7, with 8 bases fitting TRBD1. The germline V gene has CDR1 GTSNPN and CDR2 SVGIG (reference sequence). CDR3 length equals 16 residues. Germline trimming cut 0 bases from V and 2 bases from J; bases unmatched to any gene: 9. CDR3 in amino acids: CAWSVRDRSSPYEQYF. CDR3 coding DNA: TGTGCCTGGAGTGTCCGGGACAGGAGCAGCCCCTACGAGCAGTACTTC. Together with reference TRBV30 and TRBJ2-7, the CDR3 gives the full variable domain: SQTIHQWPATLVQPVGSPLSLECTVEGTSNPNLYWYRQAAGRGLQLLFYSVGIGQISSEVPQNLSASRPQDRQFILSSKKLLLSDSGFYLCAWSVRDRSSPYEQYFGPGTRLTVT.

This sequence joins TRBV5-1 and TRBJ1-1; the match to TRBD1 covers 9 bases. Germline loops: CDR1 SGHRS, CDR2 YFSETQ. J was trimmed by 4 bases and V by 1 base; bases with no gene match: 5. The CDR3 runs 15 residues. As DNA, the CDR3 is TGCGCCAGCAGCTTGTTTGGACAGGGGTCCACTGAAGCTTTCTTT. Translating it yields CASSLFGQGSTEAFF.

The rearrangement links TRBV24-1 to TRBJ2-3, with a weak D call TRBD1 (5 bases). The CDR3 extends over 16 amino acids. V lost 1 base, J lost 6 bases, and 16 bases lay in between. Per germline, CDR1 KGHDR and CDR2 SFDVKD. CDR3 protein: CATSDLRTSRVDTQYF. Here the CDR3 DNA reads TGTGCCACCAGTGATTTAAGGACATCTCGGGTCGATACGCAGTATTTT.

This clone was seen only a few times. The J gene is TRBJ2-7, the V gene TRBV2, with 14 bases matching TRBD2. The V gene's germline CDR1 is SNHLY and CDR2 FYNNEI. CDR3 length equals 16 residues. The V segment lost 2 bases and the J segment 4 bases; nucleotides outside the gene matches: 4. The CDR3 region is CASSERRLAGGYEQYF. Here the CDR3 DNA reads TGTGCCAGCAGTGAACGGCGACTAGCGGGAGGGTACGAGCAGTACTTC.

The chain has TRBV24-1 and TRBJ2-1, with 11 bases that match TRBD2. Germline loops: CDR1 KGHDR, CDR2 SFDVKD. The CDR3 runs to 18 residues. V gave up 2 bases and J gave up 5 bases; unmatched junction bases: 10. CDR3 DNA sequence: TGTGCCACCAGTGATTCGCGGGTAGGGACTAGCGGTAACAATGAGCAGTTCTTC. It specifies CATSDSRVGTSGNNEQFF.

The CDR3 is CASRSTKPNEQFF. The CDR3 DNA follows: TGTGCCAGCAGGAGCACTAAACCGAATGAGCAGTTCTTC. V and J are TRBV2 and TRBJ2-1; unclear D gene. Germline-derived CDR1 and CDR2 are SNHLY and FYNNEI. Trimming took off 6 bases at V and 7 bases at J, with 13 bases between the two ends. The CDR3 has 13 amino acids.

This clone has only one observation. In DNA, the CDR3 is TGTGCCAGCAGCCCCCAGAGGACCGGACTAGCAAAGAGGGGCTCCTACAATGAGCAGTTCTTC. As protein: CASSPQRTGLAKRGSYNEQFF. This chain links TRBV14 with TRBJ2-1; TRBD2 aligns across 8 bases. J lost 0 bases, V lost 4 bases, and 20 bases had no gene match. The CDR3 loop spans 21 amino acids. Germline V gives CDR1 SGHDN, CDR2 FVKESK.

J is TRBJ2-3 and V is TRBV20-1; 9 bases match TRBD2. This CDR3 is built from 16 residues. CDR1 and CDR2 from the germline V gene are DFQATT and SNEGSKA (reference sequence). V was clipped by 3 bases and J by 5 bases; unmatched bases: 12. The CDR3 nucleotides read TGCAGTGCTAGTCGCAGGAGAGCGGGAGGCGGAGATACGCAGTATTTT. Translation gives CSASRRRAGGGDTQYF.

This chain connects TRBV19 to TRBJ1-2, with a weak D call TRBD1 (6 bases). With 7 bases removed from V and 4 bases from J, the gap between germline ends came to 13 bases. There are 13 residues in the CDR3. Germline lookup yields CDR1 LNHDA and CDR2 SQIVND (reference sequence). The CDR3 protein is CASNGGQSYGYTF. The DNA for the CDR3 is TGTGCCAGTAATGGTGGACAGTCCTATGGCTACACCTTC.

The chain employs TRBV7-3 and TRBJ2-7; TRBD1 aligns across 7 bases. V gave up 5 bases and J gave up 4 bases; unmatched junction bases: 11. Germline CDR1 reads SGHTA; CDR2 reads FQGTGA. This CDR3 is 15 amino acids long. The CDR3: CASSNPDRAAYEQYF. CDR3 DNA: TGTGCCAGCAGCAACCCAGACAGGGCAGCTTACGAGCAGTACTTC.

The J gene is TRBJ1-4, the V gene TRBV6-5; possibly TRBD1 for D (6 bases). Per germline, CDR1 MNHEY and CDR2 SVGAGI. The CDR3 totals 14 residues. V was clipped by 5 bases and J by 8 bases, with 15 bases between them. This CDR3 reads CASSPDSRGEKLFF. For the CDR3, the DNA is TGTGCCAGCAGTCCGGACAGTCGAGGGGAAAAACTGTTTTTT.